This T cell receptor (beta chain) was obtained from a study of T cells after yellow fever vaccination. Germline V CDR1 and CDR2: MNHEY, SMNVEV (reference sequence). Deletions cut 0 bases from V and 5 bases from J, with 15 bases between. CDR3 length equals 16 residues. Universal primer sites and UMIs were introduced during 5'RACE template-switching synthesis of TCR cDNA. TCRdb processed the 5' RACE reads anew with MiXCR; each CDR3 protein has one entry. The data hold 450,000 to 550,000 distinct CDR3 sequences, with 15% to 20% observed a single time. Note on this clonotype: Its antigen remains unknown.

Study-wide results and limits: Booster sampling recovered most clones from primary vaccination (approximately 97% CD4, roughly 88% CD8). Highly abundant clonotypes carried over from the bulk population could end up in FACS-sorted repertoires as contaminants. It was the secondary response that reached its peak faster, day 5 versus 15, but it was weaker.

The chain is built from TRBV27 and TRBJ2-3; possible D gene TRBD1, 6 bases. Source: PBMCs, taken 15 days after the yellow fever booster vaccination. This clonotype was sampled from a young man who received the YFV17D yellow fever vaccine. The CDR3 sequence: CASSLSGPGAQDTQYF. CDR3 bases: TGTGCCAGCAGTTTATCGGGGCCAGGGGCCCAAGATACGCAGTATTTT.